This T cell receptor (beta chain) was profiled in a study of regulatory T cells in long-lasting Graves disease (dated by TCRdb to about 2021). Study-wide context: Patients with newly diagnosed Graves' disease had been on antithyroid drugs for under 3 months. Peripheral blood TCR sequencing and RNA sequencing compared persistent Graves' disease patients with newly diagnosed Graves' disease patients. The study was conducted in China and was registered as a clinical trial. A total of around 35 samples underwent TCR sequencing: around 13 from persistent and some 20 from newly diagnosed Graves' disease patients.

Beyond this particular receptor, the publication reports: Patients with persistent disease shared more public clonotypes (around 3,000) than newly diagnosed patients did (966). Compared with newly diagnosed patients, persistent Graves' disease patients had lower TCR Shannon entropy and fewer highly expanded clones, which suggests clonal expansion. Preferential use of TRBV28, TRBJ1-2 and TRBJ2-5 was observed in persistent disease, whereas TRBV20-1 and TRBJ2-1 were favored in newly diagnosed disease. As a limitation, the authors acknowledged that the small sample size may reduce accuracy. Only the TCR beta chain was sequenced and analyzed. The study examined only peripheral blood because the primary lesion, thyroid tissue, could not be accessed.

The sample holds many counts of this clonotype. This clone's antigen is unknown. No quality values exist for individual bases; no much larger clone is one base distant. In light of the paper, this sample's time point label describes: newly diagnosed GD, antithyroid drugs for less than 3 months. For both TCR sequencing and RNA sequencing, RNA was extracted from PBMCs using TRIzol. The diagnosis of Graves' disease followed American Thyroid Association guidelines. The patients came from an endocrinology department in Xi'an, China. Each patient gave 9 to 10 milliliters of peripheral blood, collected in an EDTA anticoagulant tube. Ficoll Paque Plus density gradient separation was used to isolate PBMCs, and no additional T cell sorting was done. RNA quality was checked with an Agilent 2100 Bioanalyzer and agarose gel, and concentration with a NanoDrop 2000. Library preparation was by multiplex PCR. The sequencer listed for this sample is Illumina HiSeq 4000. iRepertoire HTBI primers and Arm-PCR amplification of CDR3 regions were used to construct TCR beta libraries. PCR products were gel purified before sequencing. The original methods were these. Gene usage analysis of CDR3 amino acid clonotypes relied on the roughly 60 TRBV and 12 to 15 TRBJ segments identified across samples. COPE and FqMerger were used to merge filtered high-quality paired reads into contigs. BLAST was used to align contigs to the IMGT TRBV, TRBD and TRBJ reference genes, and CDR3 was defined following IMGT. Any clonotype with a frequency above 0.1% was classified as a highly expanded clone. Shannon entropy served as the measure of repertoire diversity, while the Gini coefficient captured V-J evenness. A clonotype was considered public if more than one individual shared it. In-frame beta chains were kept once TCRdb had trimmed the public reads at Q25 with fastp and called clones with MiXCR. CDR3 protein sequences are deduplicated, and each keeps its most common genes and DNA. V and J calls and clone size were set by TCRdb, not the authors. The sample table shows about 220,000 distinct CDR3 sequences, and roughly 19% are seen once. The ten largest clones capture 10% to 15% of the sample.

V is shortened by 3 bases, J by 6 bases, and the region joining them spans 16 bases. The CDR3 contains 15 residues, cysteine and phenylalanine counted. CDR3 DNA is the only sequence kept; it has 45 bases, read in frame from the first base. For CDR1 and CDR2, the germline V gene lists SGHDT and YYEEEE. The sample was also reused in another study, on T cells in Graves' hyperthyroidism and ophthalmopathy. That second report states: Graves' hyperthyroidism was defined as stable when no progression to ophthalmopathy occurred over 18 months of follow-up. Hyperthyroidism patients were newly diagnosed, had a disease duration of under 2 months, and were aged 18 to 65 years. The study excluded patients with uncontrolled infections, other autoimmune diseases, pregnancy or lactation. Diagnoses relied on clinical symptoms, serum thyroxine and TRAb, thyroid ultrasound and orbital computed tomography. The first round of RT-PCR for the TCR CDR3 was performed with the HTBI primer set and the Qiagen OneStep RT-PCR kit. Blood samples also contained most of the expanded thyroid clonotypes (frequency above 0.001), which suggests that blood repertoires may reflect thyroid immune responses. Ophthalmopathy was separated from stable hyperthyroidism by a 13 V-J signature model, with around 90% sensitivity and 81% to 82% specificity obtained in cross-validation and 80%/75% obtained in testing. In validation, progression to ophthalmopathy was predicted by the model with more than 65% sensitivity and around 76% specificity, a median of roughly 6.4 months before onset. To identify TCR V-J signatures that set the groups apart, the researchers used a discovery cohort of 100 patients, made up of 40 to 45 with Graves' ophthalmopathy and some 58 with stable Graves' hyperthyroidism. Prospective prediction of ophthalmopathy was tested in an independent validation cohort of fewer than 20 hyperthyroidism patients and 17 patients who later progressed to ophthalmopathy. For training and testing, the 80 to 100 patients in the discovery cohort were randomly divided in a 7:3 ratio. Thyroid tissue and blood T-cell repertoires from about six Graves' hyperthyroidism patients were also compared in the study. Following sampling, methimazole starting at 30 mg daily was given to hyperthyroidism patients, and high-dose intravenous methylprednisolone was given to ophthalmopathy patients. The libraries were constructed in a second round of multiplex PCR and then size-selected and purified. The libraries were sequenced on an Illumina HiSeq2000 using paired-end 100 bp reads. SOAPnuke was used to process the raw data, throwing out any read that contained adapters or uncalled bases, had a mean Phred below 15, or lacked an exact constant-primer or identifier match. COPE v1.2.5 was used to merge the high-quality paired reads, and each unique nucleotide sequence was defined as a clonotype. MiTCR v1.1 was used to align clonotypes to the IMGT TRBV, TRBD and TRBJ reference segments. The analysis included only V-J combinations with a frequency above 0.0001, which together covered around 99% of the repertoires. A TCS score was defined as the ratio of F50 (clonal expansion) to E x V (chaos), with BLOSUM62-based TCRdist applied between CDR3 peptides within each V-J. Welch's t-statistics and random forest reduced 500 to 550 V-J features to roughly 13, which were used in a naive Bayes classifier (R e1071). No statistical method was used to fix the sample size in advance, and group allocation was not hidden from the investigators. TCR Vbeta CDR3 sequencing of 130 to 150 peripheral blood samples (around 45 ophthalmopathy, under 80 hyperthyroidism and roughly 17 progressor patients) is reported in the paper.

The rearranged segments are TRBV5-6 and TRBJ1-5, and perhaps TRBD1 as D gene, on 6 matching bases. The clonotype originates from a woman aged 25 to 45 with Graves disease. Donor details come from another sample of the same person, matched by shared clones. Sequenced here: peripheral blood mononuclear cells (PBMCs), sampled at new diagnosis, from a patient treated with antithyroid drugs. The CDR3 loop reads CASSWRGDLGQPQHF. Read as DNA, the sequence is TGTGCCAGCAGCTGGAGGGGGGACCTGGGTCAGCCCCAGCATTTT.